This TCR beta chain was profiled in a study of cytomegalovirus exposure and HLA in healthy donors. Researchers ran the PCR with 60 Vbeta and 13 Jbeta primers. The method was immunoSEQ multiplex PCR; TCRdb's version includes in-frame clones alone and lacks a portion of them. The sample includes 150,000 to 200,000 clones, 80% to 85% seen only once; the top ten take around 4.3%. There are 17 residues in the CDR3. Germline values: CDR1 MNHEY, CDR2 SMNVEV (reference sequence). The ends lost 0 bases at V and 5 bases at J; junction bases unmatched: 8. The chain is built from TRBV27 and TRBJ2-2, with 8 positions matching TRBD2. The origin of this receptor is a man aged 50-60 years in good health and CMV-seropositive. Sequenced: PBMCs. CDR3 residues: CASSLSTSGGRTGELFF. Written as DNA, the CDR3 is TGTGCCAGCAGTTTATCGACCAGCGGGGGTAGAACCGGGGAGCTGTTTTTT.